The next 20 T cell receptor beta chains were all read from a single sample in a study of blood T cell repertoires in COVID-19. This table comes from immunoSEQ multiplex PCR, and its TCRdb copy is limited to in-frame clones, with some not included. The sample holds about 360,000 clones, approximately 86% seen once. What was sequenced was peripheral blood. The receptors were sampled from a woman aged 55 to 70 with COVID-19, enrolled during active disease.

J is TRBJ2-2 and V is TRBV4-1, with 9 positions matching TRBD1. The CDR3 sequence is 18 residues long. The V segment lost 1 base and the J segment 7 bases; nucleotides outside the gene matches: 13. Germline V gene data show CDR1 as MGHRA and CDR2 as YSYEKL. The CDR3 sequence is CASSQVSGTGLGDGELFF. Written as DNA, the CDR3 is TGCGCCAGCAGCCAAGTCTCCGGGACAGGGCTTGGTGACGGGGAGCTGTTTTTT.

The chain couples TRBV5-1 to TRBJ2-5; 11 bases line up with TRBD2. The junction had 4 bases not matched to a gene; V was cut back by 0 bases and J by 3 bases. In germline, CDR1 is SGHRS, CDR2 YFSETQ. The CDR3 loop spans 16 amino acids. CDR3 region: CASSLEGSGGEETQYF. The CDR3 coding sequence is TGCGCCAGCAGCTTGGAGGGTAGCGGGGGGGAAGAGACCCAGTACTTC.

The chain couples TRBV19 to TRBJ1-2; D possibly corresponds to TRBD1 (5 bases). The CDR3 length is 13 residues. Trimming shortened V by 7 bases and J by 4 bases, and 13 bases separated the two germline ends. Per the germline V gene, CDR1 is LNHDA and CDR2 is SQIVND (reference sequence). The CDR3 is CASTAGWLYGYTF. The CDR3 nucleotides are TGTGCCAGTACCGCAGGGTGGCTCTATGGCTACACCTTC.

As DNA, the CDR3 is TGCGCCAGCACCAGGGACAGGGGGTTACCTTACGAGCAGTACTTC. Its protein product is CASTRDRGLPYEQYF. This chain uses TRBV10-2 with TRBJ2-7; 11 nucleotides agree with TRBD1. The CDR3 has 15 amino acids. CDR1 is WSHSY and CDR2 is SAAADI in the germline V gene. Losses at the gene ends were 7 bases for V and 4 bases for J; bases not matched to a gene: 9.

The rearrangement joins TRBV3-1 (or the pseudogene TRBV3-2) to TRBJ2-7; D not resolved. Germline V lookup: CDR1 LGHDT, CDR2 YNNKEL (reference sequence). V lost 3 bases, J lost 3 bases, and 6 bases lay in between. The CDR3 covers 12 residues. The CDR3 coding sequence is TGTGCCAGCAGCCATCTACGCTACGAGCAGTACTTC. It yields the protein CASSHLRYEQYF.

The V call is TRBV11-2, the J call TRBJ1-1; 8 positions agree with TRBD1. Trimming removed 5 bases from V and 1 base from J; junction bases left unmatched: 3. Germline V gene data show CDR1 as SGHAT and CDR2 as FQNNGV. This CDR3 has 14 amino acids. CDR3 amino acids: CASSPQGGNTEAFF. DNA for the CDR3: TGTGCCAGCAGCCCACAGGGGGGGAACACTGAAGCTTTCTTT. Full variable domain (rest looked up from reference TRBV11-2 and TRBJ1-1): EAGVAQSPRYKIIEKRQSVAFWCNPISGHATLYWYQQILGQGPKLLIQFQNNGVVDDSQLPKDRFSAERLKGVDSTLKIQPAKLEDSAVYLCASSPQGGNTEAFFGQGTRLTVV.

The rearrangement links TRBV18 to TRBJ1-5; 8 bases fit TRBD1. Germline-derived CDR1 and CDR2 are KGHSH and LQKENI. V dropped 2 bases and J dropped 5; count of bases not matched to a gene: 14. The CDR3 length is 18 residues. Here the CDR3 DNA reads TGTGCCAGCTCACCATTCAGGGGGCAAAACTTGGGGGATCAGCCCCAGCATTTT. Translated, it gives CASSPFRGQNLGDQPQHF.

V and J are TRBV2 and TRBJ1-2, with 10 bases lining up with TRBD1. Losses at the gene ends were 3 bases for V and 4 bases for J; bases not matched to a gene: 5. CDR1 and CDR2 from the germline V gene are SNHLY and FYNNEI. The CDR3 covers 15 residues. CDR3 loop: CASSDWTGGGYGYTF. CDR3 sequence (DNA): TGTGCCAGCAGTGACTGGACAGGGGGTGGCTATGGCTACACCTTC.

J is TRBJ2-4 and V is TRBV6-6, with 7 positions matching TRBD1. The germline V gene has CDR1 MNHNY and CDR2 SVGAGI (reference sequence). V lost 0 bases and J lost 3; bases outside the gene matches: 2. There are 15 residues in the CDR3. CDR3 DNA sequence: TGTGCCAGCAGTTACTCGACAGGGCTCAAAAACATTCAGTACTTC. Its protein is CASSYSTGLKNIQYF.

This clone was counted ten times or more. This chain links TRBV19 with TRBJ1-6, with a weak D call TRBD1 (6 bases). The V gene's germline CDR1 is LNHDA and CDR2 SQIVND (reference sequence). This CDR3 has 16 residues. Trimming removed 5 bases from V and 2 bases from J, with 13 bases in between. This CDR3 is CASSLTGITYNSPLHF. CDR3 coding DNA: TGTGCCAGTAGTTTAACAGGGATCACCTATAATTCACCCCTCCACTTT.

This sequence joins TRBV6-5 and TRBJ1-5; TRBD1 matches at 7 bases. This CDR3 comprises 14 residues. Trimming took 11 bases from V and 0 from J; bases not matched to a gene: 7. Per the germline V gene, CDR1 is MNHEY and CDR2 is SVGAGI. This CDR3 is CAVHRGGSNQPQHF. The CDR3, as DNA: TGTGCCGTCCACAGGGGTGGTAGCAATCAGCCCCAGCATTTT.

This sequence joins TRBV6-5 and TRBJ2-2; D might be TRBD1 (6 bases). V shed 6 bases and J shed 2 bases, with 13 bases lying between them. The length of the CDR3 is 15 residues. The germline CDR1 and CDR2 sequences are MNHEY and SVGAGI. The chain's CDR3 is CASSLGQINTGELFF. Written as DNA, the CDR3 is TGTGCCAGCAGCCTCGGACAGATTAACACCGGGGAGCTGTTTTTT.

The sample holds one count of this clone. This chain connects TRBV20-1 to TRBJ2-5, with TRBD1 matching over 10 bases. Trimming at V came to 3 bases and at J to 4 bases, leaving 11 bases not matched to a gene. The CDR3 loop spans 16 amino acids. Germline V CDR1 and CDR2: DFQATT, SNEGSKA (reference sequence). This CDR3 is CSASKEGTGETETQYF. DNA for the CDR3: TGCAGTGCTAGTAAGGAGGGGACAGGGGAGACAGAGACCCAGTACTTC.

The V call is TRBV7-3, the J call TRBJ2-2; weak D call: TRBD1 (5 bases). The germline CDR1 and CDR2 sequences are SGHTA and FQGTGA. V dropped 2 bases and J dropped 7 bases, with 8 bases sitting between them. This CDR3 contains 13 residues. CDR3 bases: TGTGCCAGCAGCTTATCAGGGTTCGGGGAGCTGTTTTTT. Translated: CASSLSGFGELFF.

J is TRBJ2-5 and V is TRBV7-3; D gene ambiguous. The germline CDR1 and CDR2 sequences are SGHTA and FQGTGA. Deletions cut 4 bases from V and 3 bases from J, with 9 bases between. The CDR3 sequence is 13 residues long. As DNA, the CDR3 is TGTGCCAGCAGCTATTCGGTGGAAGAGACCCAGTACTTC. Residues: CASSYSVEETQYF.

V is TRBV5-1 and J is TRBJ1-1; D perhaps matches TRBD1 (5 bases). Looked up from germline, CDR1 is SGHRS and CDR2 is YFSETQ. With 4 bases removed from V and 3 bases from J, the gap between germline ends came to 13 bases. CDR3 length: 14 residues. In DNA form, the CDR3 reads TGCGCCAGCAGCCCCCAAGGGGTATACACTGAAGCTTTCTTT. The encoded protein is CASSPQGVYTEAFF.

V gene TRBV3-1 (or the pseudogene TRBV3-2) combines with J gene TRBJ1-1; TRBD1 is a possible D gene (5 bases). Trimming removed 0 bases from V and 6 bases from J, with 8 bases in between. This CDR3 comprises 13 residues. Germline V gene sequence: CDR1 LGHDT, CDR2 YNNKEL (reference sequence). CDR3 loop: CASSQDLTAEAFF. The CDR3 nucleotides read TGTGCCAGCAGCCAAGATCTGACAGCTGAAGCTTTCTTT.

J is TRBJ1-6 and V is TRBV19, with D uncertain. The germline CDR1 and CDR2 sequences are LNHDA and SQIVND (reference sequence). CDR3 length: 14 residues. V lost 2 bases, J lost 8 bases, and 10 bases lay in between. The DNA of the CDR3 is TGTGCCAGTAGTATAAGTGGGGAGGATTCACCCCTCCACTTT. Amino acid sequence: CASSISGEDSPLHF.

The genes are TRBV5-4 and TRBJ1-2; perhaps TRBD1 as D (5 bases). V lost 4 bases, J lost 3 bases, and 13 bases lay in between. This CDR3 spans 14 amino acids. Germline V gives CDR1 SGHNT, CDR2 YYREEE (reference sequence). The CDR3 DNA reads TGTGCCAGCAGCCAGGGTGGGAGGGACTATGGCTACACCTTC. Translating it yields CASSQGGRDYGYTF.

The chain is built from TRBV5-1 and TRBJ2-1; 11 bases align to TRBD2. The CDR3 loop spans 17 amino acids. Germline CDR1 SGHRS, CDR2 YFSETQ. With 3 bases clipped from V and 6 bases from J, the junction kept 11 bases outside the gene matches. The CDR3 spells CASSSSRHSGGGNEQFF. In DNA, the CDR3 is TGCGCCAGCAGCTCCAGTAGACATAGCGGGGGGGGCAATGAGCAGTTCTTC.